The 16 T cell receptor beta chains in this list originate from one sample, sequenced in a study of T cell clones after liver transplantation (dated by TCRdb to the late 2010s). These receptors are not linked to any known antigen. Alloreactive TCRbeta sequences were defined by sequencing of proliferating CFSE-low cells from the MLR. Libraries were made using the immunoSEQ multiplex PCR assay. What TCRdb holds here is the immuneACCESS table cut down to in-frame rearrangements. Part of the clones is not present; checked against another copy, under half of the missing clones reflect an unresolved V gene, and the others are unexplained. The sample table contains thousands of clones; only one count was recorded for approximately 30% of them. The ten largest clones add up to around 16% of the sample. Sequencing input: CD4+ T cells from cultured PBMCs. These receptors were collected from a human patient who received a liver transplant. It is possible that, after a transplant, some T cells come from the graft donor.

This clone occurred a few times. The rearrangement joins TRBV21-1 to TRBJ1-6. TRBV21-1 is a recognized pseudogene. CDR3 length: 19 residues. CDR3 loop: CASSKWLTSTGRDNSPLHF. CDR3 sequence (DNA): TGTGCCAGCAGCAAATGGCTAACCTCTACGGGACGAGATAATTCACCCCTCCACTTT.

The rearrangement joins TRBV30 to TRBJ2-1, with 11 bases matching TRBD2. V dropped 2 bases and J dropped 9; count of bases not matched to a gene: 9. Germline V gives CDR1 GTSNPN, CDR2 SVGIG (reference sequence). This CDR3 region has 15 residues. CDR3 sequence reads: CAWSKVTSGKGEQFF. Here the CDR3 DNA reads TGTGCCTGGAGTAAAGTGACTAGCGGGAAGGGTGAGCAGTTCTTC. Combining the CDR3 with reference TRBV30 and TRBJ2-1 gives the whole variable domain SQTIHQWPATLVQPVGSPLSLECTVEGTSNPNLYWYRQAAGRGLQLLFYSVGIGQISSEVPQNLSASRPQDRQFILSSKKLLLSDSGFYLCAWSKVTSGKGEQFFGPGTRLTVL.

The chain joins TRBV19 to TRBJ1-2, with unresolved D. This CDR3 is built from 14 residues. Per the germline V gene, CDR1 is LNHDA and CDR2 is SQIVND (reference sequence). V lost 3 bases and J 0 bases, leaving 8 bases between the germline ends. The CDR3 region has the DNA TGTGCCAGTAGTATGGTTACAGCTAACTATGGCTACACCTTC. This gives the protein CASSMVTANYGYTF.

The chain links TRBV4-1 to TRBJ1-5; D might be TRBD1 (6 bases). This CDR3 has 18 amino acids. Per germline, CDR1 MGHRA and CDR2 YSYEKL. V shed 0 bases and J shed 4 bases, with 19 bases lying between them. CDR3 nucleotide sequence: TGCGCCAGCAGCCAAGATTTAGGACAGCCCTCCTTAAATCAGCCCCAGCATTTT. Its protein product is CASSQDLGQPSLNQPQHF.

The chain is built from TRBV6-5 and TRBJ2-2, with D hard to call. Germline V gene lookup returns CDR1 MNHEY and CDR2 SVGAGI. The V gene lost 2 bases and the J gene lost 1 base, with 11 bases spanning the gap. This CDR3 is 16 amino acids long. CDR3 in DNA: TGTGCCAGCAGTTACACACGTAGGATGAACACCGGGGAGCTGTTTTTT. Translated: CASSYTRRMNTGELFF.

In its sample, this clone ranks as medium-sized (0.01 to 0.1%). J is TRBJ1-1 and V is TRBV30; D ambiguous. CDR3 size: 11 residues. Germline V gives CDR1 GTSNPN, CDR2 SVGIG (reference sequence). Trimming stripped 4 bases from V and 8 bases from J, with 11 bases between. This chain's CDR3 is CAWTSGPEAFF. CDR3 nucleotide sequence: TGTGCCTGGACCTCCGGGCCCGAAGCTTTCTTT.

There are a few counts of this clone. This chain joins TRBV7-8 and TRBJ1-1; weak D call: TRBD1 (6 bases). V was pared by 5 bases and J by 1 base, with 20 bases between. The CDR3 covers 17 residues. Germline CDR1 and CDR2: SGHVS and FQNEAQ. In nucleotides, the CDR3 is TGTGCCAGCAGCCGAAGCGGGGGCGGTGGATGGAACACTGAAGCTTTCTTT. Residues: CASSRSGGGGWNTEAFF. Using reference TRBV7-8 and TRBJ1-1 for the parts outside the CDR3, the full variable domain is GAGVSQSPRYKVAKRGQDVALRCDPISGHVSLFWYQQALGQGPEFLTYFQNEAQLDKSGLPSDRFFAERPEGSVSTLKIQRTQQEDSAVYLCASSRSGGGGWNTEAFFGQGTRLTVV.

There are a few counts of this clone. The V call is TRBV6-4, the J call TRBJ2-5; a weak D match, TRBD1 (5 bases). Germline values: CDR1 MRHNA, CDR2 SNTAGT. Trimming left V 5 bases short and J 6 bases short, with 22 bases between. The CDR3 has 16 residues. CDR3 coding DNA: TGTGCCAGCAGTTACCGGCCCAACTCAGGGAAGAAGACCCAGTACTTC. It specifies CASSYRPNSGKKTQYF.

V is TRBV27 and J is TRBJ1-2; perhaps TRBD1 as D (5 bases). This CDR3 has 12 residues. The germline CDR1 and CDR2 sequences are MNHEY and SMNVEV (reference sequence). Trimming removed 6 bases from V and 3 bases from J, with 8 bases in between. The CDR3 protein is CASSPGHYGYTF. CDR3 DNA: TGTGCCAGCAGCCCGGGACACTATGGCTACACCTTC.

This clone was recorded a few times. This chain links TRBV11-3 with TRBJ2-2; no clear D. Germline CDR1 and CDR2: SGHNT and YENEEA. The length of the CDR3 is 15 residues. The V gene lost 5 bases and the J gene lost 4 bases, with 14 bases spanning the gap. The DNA of the CDR3 is TGTGCCAGCAGCCCGCATTGGGCCGGCACCGGGGAGCTGTTTTTT. Translated, it gives CASSPHWAGTGELFF.

In this sample, this clone turned up a few times. This chain links TRBV7-2 with TRBJ2-1, with D possibly TRBD2 on 6 matching bases. The CDR3 consists of 14 residues. The V end lost 1 base, the J end lost 12 bases, and 16 bases lay between the germline ends. Germline V gene lookup returns CDR1 SGHTA and CDR2 FQGNSA. The CDR3 sequence is CASSLETGVSMQFF. The CDR3 region has the DNA TGTGCCAGCAGCTTAGAAACGGGAGTATCGATGCAGTTCTTC. Full variable domain (remainder filled in from reference TRBV7-2 and TRBJ2-1): GAGVSQSPSNKVTEKGKDVELRCDPISGHTALYWYRQSLGQGLEFLIYFQGNSAPDKSGLPSDRFSAERTGGSVSTLTIQRTQQEDSAVYLCASSLETGVSMQFFGPGTRLTVL.

In this sample, this clone turned up a few times. V usage is TRBV2 and J usage is TRBJ1-5; the match to TRBD1 covers 7 bases. There are 16 residues in the CDR3. The J segment lost 0 bases and the V segment lost 6 bases, leaving 8 bases of the junction unmatched. Germline V gives CDR1 SNHLY, CDR2 FYNNEI. The CDR3 here is CASSPDRVGSNQPQHF. The DNA for the CDR3 is TGTGCCAGCAGCCCCGACAGGGTGGGTAGCAATCAGCCCCAGCATTTT.

The chain recombines TRBV19 with TRBJ2-2; the match to TRBD2 covers 9 bases. There are 16 residues in the CDR3. The germline V gene encodes CDR1 LNHDA and CDR2 SQIVND (reference sequence). J was trimmed by 1 base and V by 6 bases; bases with no gene match: 6. CDR3 coding DNA: TGTGCCAGTAGGACTAGACTAGCGGTGAACACCGGGGAGCTGTTTTTT. Residues: CASRTRLAVNTGELFF.

V usage is TRBV15 and J usage is TRBJ2-1; TRBD1 matches at 9 bases. V was pared by 5 bases and J by 5 bases, with 7 bases of the junction left unmatched. The CDR3 contains 15 residues. Germline CDR1 is LNHNV and CDR2 is YYDKDF (reference sequence). The CDR3 loop reads CATSSPGTGNNEQFF. In nucleotides, the CDR3 is TGTGCCACCAGCTCGCCCGGGACAGGGAACAATGAGCAGTTCTTC.

This clone was picked up a small number of times. The chain joins TRBV7-2 to TRBJ2-5; 11 bases agree with TRBD2. The V and J ends lost 4 bases and 4 bases, in that order; junction bases with no gene match: 5. The CDR3 is 15 residues long. The germline gives CDR1 SGHTA, CDR2 FQGNSA. This CDR3 is CASSSSGGRGETQYF. For the CDR3, the DNA is TGTGCCAGCAGCTCTAGCGGGGGGAGGGGAGAGACCCAGTACTTC.

This sequence joins TRBV4-2 and TRBJ2-1; the match to TRBD2 covers 10 bases. The length of the CDR3 is 17 residues. CDR1 is LGHNA and CDR2 is YNFKEQ in the germline V gene. The J segment lost 6 bases and the V segment lost 3 bases, leaving 11 bases of the junction unmatched. The CDR3 nucleotides read TGTGCCAGCAGCCAGGATCCGAGGAGCGGGGGGGTCAATGAGCAGTTCTTC. This sequence encodes CASSQDPRSGGVNEQFF.